This T cell receptor beta chain is drawn from a study of shared clonotypes between healthy human individuals. General study points: Sequencing depth was predicted to influence how clonotypes are shared among donors.

Naive CD8 cells lacked CD45RO, underwent positive selection for CCR7 and left out terminally differentiated effector memory CD45RA+ cells. A word on this clone: Its antigen is as yet unknown. No DNA is shown, since the ends of the CDR3 on it are uncertain; the CDR3 is the one TCRdb lists.

The table came from immunoSEQ multiplex PCR; TCRdb's copy has only in-frame clones and leaves some out. The sample lists about 2.1 million clones; 85% to 95% were seen once. With termini counted, the CDR3 has 15 amino acids. Germline loops: CDR1 MNHEY, CDR2 SVGAGI. The receptor's source is a man aged 18 to 35 in good health. Some clones in this sample may be carry-over from other donors' samples. Material for sequencing was naive CD8+ T cells from PBMCs. The gene calls are TRBV6-5 and TRBJ2-5. CDR3: CASSSVLRAGETQYF.